Below are 11 T cell receptor beta chains sequenced from a single sample in a study of blood T cell repertoires in COVID-19. Profiled with immunoSEQ multiplex PCR; TCRdb holds only in-frame clones, not every one. This sample has some 230,000 clones, with about 88% found just once. The sequencing sample was made of peripheral blood. The receptors derive from a woman aged 45-65 years with COVID-19, enrolled during active disease.

The rearrangement uses TRBV3-1 (or the pseudogene TRBV3-2) and TRBJ2-1; 12 nucleotides agree with TRBD2. The ends lost 3 bases at V and 8 bases at J; junction bases unmatched: 8. CDR1 LGHDT and CDR2 YNNKEL come from the germline V gene (reference sequence). CDR3 size: 16 residues. CDR3 sequence: CASSHPGLAGMDEQFF. The CDR3 DNA sequence: TGTGCCAGCAGCCACCCGGGACTAGCGGGTATGGATGAGCAGTTCTTC.

V gene TRBV29-1 combines with J gene TRBJ1-5, with D possibly TRBD1 on 5 matching bases. Germline CDR1 SQVTM, CDR2 ANQGSEA. This CDR3 contains 13 residues. The V gene lost 4 bases and the J gene lost 0 bases, with 7 bases spanning the gap. CDR3 residues: CSVGGHSNQPQHF. Written as DNA, the CDR3 is TGCAGCGTTGGGGGCCATAGCAATCAGCCCCAGCATTTT.

The chain recombines TRBV18 with TRBJ1-5; TRBD1 might be the D (6 bases). CDR1 is KGHSH, CDR2 LQKENI, per germline. Trimming cost V 6 bases and J 0 bases, with 21 bases left between them. The CDR3 sequence is 18 residues long. The CDR3 DNA sequence: TGTGCCAGCTCGACATGGGGGGGCCCCGATTATAGCAATCAGCCCCAGCATTTT. Translated: CASSTWGGPDYSNQPQHF.

V and J are TRBV11-3 and TRBJ2-5; the D gene is possibly TRBD1 (5 bases). Germline V gene lookup returns CDR1 SGHNT and CDR2 YENEEA. CDR3 length: 15 amino acids. Trimming took 2 bases from V and 5 from J, leaving 15 bases between them. As DNA, the CDR3 is TGTGCCAGCAGCTTAATAAGTGGGGCATGGGAGACCCAGTACTTC. Its protein product is CASSLISGAWETQYF.

The chain recombines TRBV5-1 with TRBJ2-7; possible D gene TRBD1, 8 bases. Per germline, CDR1 SGHRS and CDR2 YFSETQ. The CDR3 loop spans 16 amino acids. With 1 base removed from V and 3 bases from J, the gap between germline ends came to 17 bases. CDR3 nucleotide sequence: TGCGCCAGCAGCTTGCTGGGGGGGACAGGTATCTACGAGCAGTACGTC. This sequence encodes CASSLLGGTGIYEQYV.

This clone was counted only a few times. This chain uses TRBV5-1 with TRBJ1-4, with 7 positions matching TRBD1. Germline CDR1 SGHRS, CDR2 YFSETQ. The CDR3 extends over 14 amino acids. V was clipped by 3 bases and J by 8 bases; unmatched bases: 7. The CDR3: CASSSGQVYEKLFF. The CDR3 coding sequence is TGCGCCAGCAGCTCCGGACAGGTCTACGAAAAACTGTTTTTT.

The chain couples TRBV7-8 to TRBJ2-5; 7 bases agree with TRBD1. The V and J ends lost 0 bases and 4 bases, in that order; junction bases with no gene match: 8. CDR1 is SGHVS, CDR2 FQNEAQ, per germline. This CDR3 has 16 residues. The CDR3 coding sequence is TGTGCCAGCAGCTTAGCGAAGGGACAGAAAGGAGAGACCCAGTACTTC. This sequence encodes CASSLAKGQKGETQYF.

This chain connects TRBV5-8 to TRBJ1-4; 9 nucleotides align to TRBD1. Per the germline V gene, CDR1 is SGHTS and CDR2 is YDEGEE. The CDR3 sequence is 15 residues long. The V and J ends lost 0 bases and 8 bases, in that order; junction bases with no gene match: 5. Written as DNA, the CDR3 is TGTGCCAGCAGCTTGGACAGGGGGCCGGAGGAAAAACTGTTTTTT. It specifies CASSLDRGPEEKLFF. The variable domain in full, with the rest retrieved from reference TRBV5-8 and TRBJ1-4, is EAGVTQSPTHLIKTRGQQATLRCSPISGHTSVYWYQQALGLGLQFLLWYDEGEERNRGNFPPRFSGRQFPNYSSELNVNALELEDSALYLCASSLDRGPEEKLFFGSGTQLSVL.

The chain uses TRBV2 and TRBJ1-2; D is ambiguous. CDR3 size: 10 residues. Trimming left V 3 bases short and J 8 bases short, with 4 bases between. Germline CDR1 is SNHLY and CDR2 is FYNNEI. The chain's CDR3 is CASSEGGYTF. CDR3 nucleotide sequence: TGTGCCAGCAGTGAGGGCGGCTACACCTTC. Full variable domain (missing parts from reference TRBV2 and TRBJ1-2): EPEVTQTPSHQVTQMGQEVILRCVPISNHLYFYWYRQILGQKVEFLVSFYNNEISEKSEIFDDQFSVERPDGSNFTLKIRSTKLEDSAMYFCASSEGGYTFGSGTRLTVV.

The J gene is TRBJ2-7, the V gene TRBV11-3, with unresolved D. Trimming removed 5 bases from V and 0 bases from J, with 11 bases in between. The CDR3 has 14 amino acids. CDR1 is SGHNT and CDR2 is YENEEA in the germline V gene. This chain's CDR3 is CASSPSSYSYEQYF. The DNA of the CDR3 is TGTGCCAGCAGCCCATCGTCCTACTCCTACGAGCAGTACTTC.

V is TRBV7-3 and J is TRBJ2-3, with TRBD2 matching over 7 bases. Germline assignment: CDR1 SGHTA and CDR2 FQGTGA. V lost 3 bases, J lost 1 base, and 4 bases stayed unmatched. This CDR3 has 15 residues. CDR3 in DNA: TGTGCCAGCAGCTTCCTAGGGAGGGGCACAGATACGCAGTATTTT. Translating gives CASSFLGRGTDTQYF.